This TCR beta chain was obtained from a study of metastatic and nonmetastatic thyroid tumors. MiXCR re-clonotyped the PCR reads for TCRdb. The repertoire holds approximately 8,000 clones, 25% to 30% seen once, with 40% to 50% in the top ten. The germline V gene has CDR1 MNHNS and CDR2 SASEGT. The V end lost 4 bases, the J end lost 6 bases, and 15 bases lay between the germline ends. This CDR3 comprises 14 residues. None of the patients had undergone any treatment ahead of thyroid surgery. This clone is deemed medium-sized. This TCR came from a male donor with papillary thyroid cancer or a benign thyroid nodule (not recorded which). Some clones in this sample may be carry-over from other donors' samples. Sequencing used tumor tissue. The chain recombines TRBV6-1 with TRBJ1-2, with D maybe TRBD1 (5 bases). The CDR3, as DNA: TGTGCCAGCAGTGGGGGGAACCCGGGGGATGGCTACACCTTC. Translating gives CASSGGNPGDGYTF.